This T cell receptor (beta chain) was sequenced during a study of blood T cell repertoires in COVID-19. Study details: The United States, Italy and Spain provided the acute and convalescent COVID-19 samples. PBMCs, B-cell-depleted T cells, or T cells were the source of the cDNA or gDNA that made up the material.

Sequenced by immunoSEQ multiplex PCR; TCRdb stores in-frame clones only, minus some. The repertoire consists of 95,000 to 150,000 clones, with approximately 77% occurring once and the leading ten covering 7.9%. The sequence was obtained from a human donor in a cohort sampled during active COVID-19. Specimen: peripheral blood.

The CDR3 nucleotides are TGTGCCAGTAGTATCGGCACAGGGAGTCAGCCCCAGCATTTT. This encodes CASSIGTGSQPQHF. The genes are TRBV19 and TRBJ1-5, with a tentative D call TRBD1 (6 bases). Germline V gene lookup returns CDR1 LNHDA and CDR2 SQIVND (reference sequence). This CDR3 comprises 14 residues. Trimming left V 3 bases short and J 6 bases short, with 12 bases between.